This entry lists 29 T cell receptor beta chains sequenced from one sample in a study of T-cell reconstitution after alpha-beta-depleted transplantation in children (TCRdb year 2016). Read against the paper, the sample's treatment or condition label means: allogeneic hematopoietic cell transplantation with graft depleted of TCRalphabeta T cells and CD19 B cells. The protocol used for the library was PCR. Sequencing was carried out with an Illumina HiSeq 2500. Molecular barcoding was employed in the preparation of TCR libraries, with unique molecular identifiers being used to normalize TCRbeta repertoire quantification. Through fastp at Q25 and MiXCR, TCRdb rebuilt clones from the public reads, retaining in-frame beta chains. CDR3 protein duplicates are merged, each entry listing the most common genes and DNA. The sample profile shows about a million distinct CDR3 sequences; less than 30% of them were found once. The top ten clones comprise roughly 28% of the sample.

The sequencing here drew on PBMCs, mostly from graft donor cells, taken 360 days after TCRalphabeta/CD19-depleted stem cell transplant. Receptors originate from a boy in the first two years of life who had a stem cell transplant for SCID, so the T cells may come from the graft donor.

This clonotype has more than one count but fewer than ten. This chain uses TRBV6-2 or TRBV6-3 with TRBJ2-3; 8 nucleotides match TRBD1. The V and J ends lost 6 bases and 2 bases, in that order; junction bases with no gene match: 4. Germline V CDR1 and CDR2: MNHEY, SVGEGT. This CDR3 spans 14 amino acids. The CDR3 nucleotides are TGTGCCAGCAGCCGACAGGGGACCACAGATACGCAGTATTTT. This encodes CASSRQGTTDTQYF.

The chain is built from TRBV29-1 and TRBJ1-4; 8 bases line up with TRBD1. The CDR3 has 13 residues. The germline V gene has CDR1 SQVTM and CDR2 ANQGSEA. Trimming took 5 bases from V and 10 from J; bases not matched to a gene: 9. CDR3 bases: TGCAGCGTTTTACCGGGACAGGCAGGAAAACTGTTTTTT. This encodes CSVLPGQAGKLFF.

CDR3 sequence: CASVGTGYTDTQYF. CDR3 DNA sequence: TGCGCCAGCGTCGGGACAGGGTACACAGATACGCAGTATTTT. This chain connects TRBV5-1 to TRBJ2-3; 9 bases agree with TRBD1. Germline assignment: CDR1 SGHRS and CDR2 YFSETQ. V lost 7 bases and J lost 2; bases outside the gene matches: 5. This CDR3 region has 14 residues.

V gene TRBV7-2 combines with J gene TRBJ2-3; 8 nucleotides line up with TRBD2. This CDR3 spans 16 amino acids. Germline values: CDR1 SGHTA, CDR2 FQGNSA. V gave up 4 bases and J gave up 2 bases; unmatched junction bases: 8. For the CDR3, the DNA is TGTGCCAGCAGCTCTGGACTAGCTCTCGACACAGATACGCAGTATTTT. Protein: CASSSGLALDTDTQYF.

This chain joins TRBV13 and TRBJ2-7, with TRBD2 as a possible D gene (6 bases). V lost 0 bases and J lost 1, with 10 bases in between. CDR3 length: 15 residues. From germline, CDR1 is PRHDT and CDR2 FYEKMQ (reference sequence). CDR3 DNA sequence: TGTGCCAGCAGCTTAGGCCGGGGGTATTCCTACGAGCAGTACTTC. Translated, it gives CASSLGRGYSYEQYF.

This clonotype was observed a few times. V and J are TRBV7-8 and TRBJ2-3, with a possible D match to TRBD2 (7 bases). Trimming shortened V by 5 bases and J by 2 bases, and 17 bases separated the two germline ends. Germline V gene lookup returns CDR1 SGHVS and CDR2 FQNEAQ. The CDR3 is 16 amino acids. The CDR3 region is CASSPKGGGNTDTQYF. The CDR3 coding sequence is TGTGCCAGCAGCCCCAAGGGGGGGGGAAACACAGATACGCAGTATTTT.

This clonotype came up many times. The chain couples TRBV5-1 to TRBJ2-3; 7 positions match TRBD1. Germline V lookup: CDR1 SGHRS, CDR2 YFSETQ. The V gene end was trimmed by 4 bases and the J gene end by 2 bases; junction bases not matched to a gene: 7. This CDR3 is 15 amino acids long. CDR3 protein: CASSSGDRNTDTQYF. In nucleotides, the CDR3 is TGCGCCAGCAGCAGTGGGGACAGAAACACAGATACGCAGTATTTT.

The rearrangement uses TRBV4-1 and TRBJ2-3; D might be TRBD2 (6 bases). Trimming cost V 2 bases and J 4 bases, with 16 bases left between them. The CDR3 is made up of 16 amino acids. From germline, CDR1 is MGHRA and CDR2 YSYEKL. The CDR3 protein is CASSQHGSGGADTQYF. The CDR3 DNA is TGCGCCAGCAGCCAACATGGCTCTGGAGGGGCAGATACGCAGTATTTT.

A few counts support this clonotype. V usage is TRBV12-3 or TRBV12-4 and J usage is TRBJ1-2, with TRBD1 identical over 7 bases. The CDR3 spans 16 residues. V was clipped by 7 bases and J by 3 bases; unmatched bases: 14. The CDR3 DNA reads TGTGCCAGCACCCAACAGGGGAATGGCGTACACTATGGCTACACCTTC. It yields the protein CASTQQGNGVHYGYTF.

This clonotype was counted a few times. The chain employs TRBV18 and TRBJ2-1; D is unresolved. Trimming pared 5 bases from V and 4 bases from J, leaving 12 bases between. This CDR3 has 14 amino acids. Germline lookup yields CDR1 KGHSH and CDR2 LQKENI. CDR3 in DNA: TGTGCCAGCTCAGGGCTTTCATCTTACAATGAGCAGTTCTTC. Its protein product is CASSGLSSYNEQFF.

In its sample, this clonotype was seen a few times. This chain connects TRBV7-6 to TRBJ1-1; D gene unclear. CDR3 length equals 19 residues. V was cut by 8 bases and J by 1 base, with 29 bases left in between. Germline-derived CDR1 and CDR2 are SGHVS and FNYEAQ. CDR3 loop: CASQNRIGWSRSPNTEAFF. CDR3 DNA: TGTGCCAGCCAAAATCGAATAGGTTGGAGCCGAAGCCCGAACACTGAAGCTTTCTTT.

The gene calls are TRBV12-3 or TRBV12-4 and TRBJ2-7; the D gene could be TRBD1 or TRBD2 (5 bases each). The CDR3 covers 14 residues. With 7 bases removed from V and 2 bases from J, the gap between germline ends came to 15 bases. CDR3 in amino acids: CASTLGVDPYEQYF. As DNA, the CDR3 is TGTGCCAGCACCCTGGGGGTGGACCCCTACGAGCAGTACTTC.

The chain uses TRBV4-3 and TRBJ2-3; D not resolved. The CDR3 sequence is 15 residues long. In germline, CDR1 is LGHNA, CDR2 YSLEER. The germline V and J ends were trimmed by 1 base and 3 bases, with 11 bases remaining between them. CDR3 sequence: CASSQVGSLTDTQYF. The CDR3, as DNA: TGCGCCAGCAGCCAAGTAGGGTCCCTTACAGATACGCAGTATTTT.

This clonotype was counted only a few times. The genes are TRBV11-1 and TRBJ1-1, with unresolved D. V was pared by 3 bases and J by 6 bases, with 8 bases between. The CDR3 has 12 amino acids. Per the germline V gene, CDR1 is SGHAT and CDR2 is FQDESV (reference sequence). Here the CDR3 DNA reads TGTGCCAGCAGCTTGCTAACCGCTGAAGCTTTCTTT. Amino acid sequence: CASSLLTAEAFF.

A few counts support this clonotype. This chain uses TRBV4-1 with TRBJ1-2; D remains ambiguous. Germline-derived CDR1 and CDR2 are MGHRA and YSYEKL. Trimming took 3 bases from V and 7 from J, leaving 9 bases between them. This CDR3 contains 12 residues. The CDR3 loop reads CASSQGPLGYTF. CDR3 DNA sequence: TGCGCCAGCAGCCAGGGTCCTCTTGGCTACACCTTC.

This clonotype was detected a few times. V is TRBV6-5 and J is TRBJ1-6; no clear D. The CDR3 totals 17 residues. Germline V CDR1 and CDR2: MNHEY, SVGAGI. V lost 4 bases to trimming and J lost 0 bases, with 13 bases between them. CDR3 residues: CASSSWTEPSYNSPLHF. The CDR3 nucleotides read TGTGCCAGCAGTTCATGGACGGAGCCCTCCTATAATTCACCCCTCCACTTT.

This clonotype was found a few times. DNA for the CDR3: TGTGCCAGCAGTTTGAAGGGCCACGAGCAGTACGTC. It encodes CASSLKGHEQYV. V is TRBV12-3 or TRBV12-4 and J is TRBJ2-7, with D unresolved. The CDR3 length is 12 residues. V lost 3 bases and J 5 bases, leaving 8 bases between the germline ends.

This clonotype was detected a few times. The chain employs TRBV12-3 or TRBV12-4 and TRBJ1-1; D is possibly TRBD1 (6 bases). This CDR3 has 15 amino acids. The ends were cut back, 9 bases at V and 0 bases at J, with 17 bases in the middle. The CDR3 region is CASKRAGHMNTEAFF. The CDR3, as DNA: TGTGCCAGTAAAAGAGCGGGACACATGAACACTGAAGCTTTCTTT.

The rearrangement joins TRBV7-2 to TRBJ1-1; D is ambiguous. Germline V gives CDR1 SGHTA, CDR2 FQGNSA. This CDR3 has 11 amino acids. The V end was cut by 5 bases, the J end by 11 bases, with 12 bases between. CDR3 in DNA: TGTGCCAGCAGCCCTTTAACGGGGGCTTTCTTT. It specifies CASSPLTGAFF.

The rearrangement links TRBV7-2 to TRBJ2-5, with D perhaps matching TRBD1 (7 bases). Trimming took off 4 bases at V and 2 bases at J, with 14 bases between the two ends. The CDR3 is 15 amino acids. Germline CDR1 and CDR2: SGHTA and FQGNSA. CDR3 nucleotide sequence: TGTGCCAGCAGCTGGTCAGGGGGGAGGCAAGAGACCCAGTACTTC. It translates to CASSWSGGRQETQYF.

The rearrangement joins TRBV6-2 or TRBV6-3 to TRBJ2-3; D call uncertain. There are 15 residues in the CDR3. CDR1 MNHEY and CDR2 SVGEGT come from the germline V gene. V lost 5 bases and J lost 2, with 14 bases in between. This CDR3 reads CASSPPVYFTDTQYF. In DNA form, the CDR3 reads TGTGCCAGCAGTCCCCCCGTATACTTCACAGATACGCAGTATTTT.

This clonotype was found a few times. This rearrangement joins TRBV7-2 to TRBJ2-3; 7 bases match TRBD2. There are 14 residues in the CDR3. Trimming took 8 bases from V and 2 from J; bases not matched to a gene: 7. Per the germline V gene, CDR1 is SGHTA and CDR2 is FQGNSA. CDR3 in amino acids: CASARGTNTDTQYF. CDR3 nucleotide sequence: TGTGCCAGCGCCCGGGGGACTAACACAGATACGCAGTATTTT.

V gene TRBV3-1 combines with J gene TRBJ2-1; 9 nucleotides line up with TRBD2. V lost 0 bases and J lost 8; bases outside the gene matches: 11. The germline V gene encodes CDR1 LGHDT and CDR2 YNNKEL (reference sequence). The CDR3 runs to 17 residues. The CDR3 region is CASSQEGAGGWGDEQFF. In DNA form, the CDR3 reads TGTGCCAGCAGCCAAGAGGGAGCGGGGGGCTGGGGGGATGAGCAGTTCTTC.

This clonotype was recorded only once. The chain uses TRBV6-5 and TRBJ1-4; possibly TRBD1 for D (5 bases). The CDR3 covers 15 residues. CDR1 MNHEY and CDR2 SVGAGI come from the germline V gene. V lost 0 bases to trimming and J lost 11 bases, with 16 bases between them. CDR3 nucleotides: TGTGCCAGCAGTTACTCTCGGGACCGGGGAAGGAAACTGTTTTTT. Translated: CASSYSRDRGRKLFF.

This sequence joins TRBV28 and TRBJ2-1; 7 bases map to TRBD2. The CDR3 has 14 residues. Unmatched junction bases numbered 6, after V lost 6 bases and J lost 4 bases. In germline, CDR1 is MDHEN, CDR2 SYDVKM. CDR3 amino acids: CASSGLGPYNEQFF. The CDR3 nucleotides read TGTGCCAGCAGCGGACTAGGGCCTTACAATGAGCAGTTCTTC.

This chain uses TRBV5-1 with TRBJ2-5, with TRBD1 identical over 7 bases. Germline V gene lookup returns CDR1 SGHRS and CDR2 YFSETQ. The CDR3 runs to 14 residues. The V segment lost 2 bases and the J segment 2 bases; nucleotides outside the gene matches: 3. CDR3 bases: TGCGCCAGCAGCTTCACAGGGGTTCAAGAGACCCAGTACTTC. Translating gives CASSFTGVQETQYF.

The sample holds a few counts of this clonotype. The chain couples TRBV4-1 to TRBJ1-3, with TRBD1 as a possible D gene (5 bases). The CDR3 is made up of 16 amino acids. Germline CDR1 MGHRA, CDR2 YSYEKL. V lost 3 bases and J 0 bases, leaving 12 bases between the germline ends. CDR3 sequence (DNA): TGCGCCAGCAGCCAGGGTGACAGCTTCTCTGGAAACACCATATATTTT. This codes for CASSQGDSFSGNTIYF.

This clonotype was picked up many times. The chain recombines TRBV10-3 with TRBJ1-1, with D uncertain. The CDR3 extends over 12 amino acids. The germline V gene has CDR1 ENHRY and CDR2 SYGVKD. The V and J ends lost 10 bases and 0 bases respectively, with 9 bases between them. The CDR3 DNA reads TGTGCCACCCTAGGAGTGAACACTGAAGCTTTCTTT. Translated, it gives CATLGVNTEAFF.

V usage is TRBV2 and J usage is TRBJ2-1; D may match TRBD1 or TRBD2 (5 bases each). The length of the CDR3 is 15 residues. Germline V gene sequence: CDR1 SNHLY, CDR2 FYNNEI. Trimming removed 3 bases at V and 0 bases at J, with 9 bases between. CDR3 bases: TGTGCCAGCAGTGAGGGGGAGATCTCCTACAATGAGCAGTTCTTC. It codes for CASSEGEISYNEQFF. The variable domain in full, completed from reference TRBV2 and TRBJ2-1, reads EPEVTQTPSHQVTQMGQEVILRCVPISNHLYFYWYRQILGQKVEFLVSFYNNEISEKSEIFDDQFSVERPDGSNFTLKIRSTKLEDSAMYFCASSEGEISYNEQFFGPGTRLTVL.